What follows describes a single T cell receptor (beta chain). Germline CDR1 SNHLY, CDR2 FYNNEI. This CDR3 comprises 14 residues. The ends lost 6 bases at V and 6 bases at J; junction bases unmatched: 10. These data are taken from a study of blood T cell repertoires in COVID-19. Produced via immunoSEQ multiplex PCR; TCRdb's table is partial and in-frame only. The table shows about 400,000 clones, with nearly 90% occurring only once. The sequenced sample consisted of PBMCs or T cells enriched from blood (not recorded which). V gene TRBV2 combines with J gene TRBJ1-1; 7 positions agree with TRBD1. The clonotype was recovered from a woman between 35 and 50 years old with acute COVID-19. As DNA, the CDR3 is TGTGCCAGCAGGATACGACAGGGCCCGGCTGAAGCTTTCTTT. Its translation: CASRIRQGPAEAFF.